The present TCR beta chain was sequenced within a study of blood T cell repertoires in COVID-19. Study-level background: Italy, Spain and the United States were the sources of the convalescent and acute COVID-19 samples. The analysed material was cDNA or gDNA that came from T cells, B-cell-depleted T cells, or PBMCs.

The germline gives CDR1 MNHEY, CDR2 SVGEGT. V was pared by 5 bases and J by 1 base, with 12 bases between. The CDR3 extends over 15 amino acids. This clone was picked up one time. Original methodology: Counts of nucleated cells, estimated from reference gene primer amplification, were obtained. Here immunoSEQ multiplex PCR was the method, and the copy in TCRdb shows in-frame clones only, minus some. V and J calls and clone size follow that table, whereas D and trimming were derived from the DNA. The sample records 14,000 to 15,000 clones, 80% to 90% being singletons. This sequence was found in a human donor in a cohort sampled during active COVID-19. The chain employs TRBV6-2 or TRBV6-3 and TRBJ2-1, with D unresolved. The sequencing input was peripheral blood. The CDR3 DNA follows: TGTGCCAGCAGTCGGCCGGGTTGGTCCTACAATGAGCAGTTCTTC. It specifies CASSRPGWSYNEQFF.